The rows below give T cell receptor beta chains drawn from one sample of a study of cytomegalovirus exposure and HLA in healthy donors. The data were produced by immunoSEQ multiplex PCR, yet TCRdb's version contains in-frame clones alone and is incomplete. The sample records about 170,000 clones, 73% being singletons. The specimen sequenced was PBMCs. The receptors originated from a woman between 18 and 30 years old in good health and CMV-seropositive. CDR3s include the opening cysteine and the closing phenylalanine or tryptophan. The D gene is left open where the match is weak. The listing skips clone size in some rows; elsewhere it reads once, few, many or a size class.

clone_size j_call d_call v_call cdr3_nt cdr3_aa
NA TRBJ2-2 NA TRBV10-3 TGTGCCATCAGTGGCGCCGGGGAGCTGTTTTTT CAISGAGELFF
NA TRBJ2-2 NA TRBV4-3 TGCGCCAGCAGCGCAGGGTTTGCCACCGGGGAGCTGTTTTTT CASSAGFATGELFF
NA TRBJ1-1 NA TRBV5-4 TGTGCCAGCAGCTTGGGCAGGCGCTACACTGAAGCTTTCTTT CASSLGRRYTEAFF
NA TRBJ1-2 NA TRBV28 TGTGCCAGCAGTTCCGGGAGGCATACGTATGGCTACACCTTC CASSSGRHTYGYTF
NA TRBJ1-2 TRBD1 TRBV18 TGTGCCAGCTCACCGGGACAGGATAACTATGGCTACACCTTC CASSPGQDNYGYTF
NA TRBJ2-3 TRBD2 TRBV6-6 TGTAAAGTGCGGGGGGGAGATACGCAGTATTTT CKVRGGDTQYF
NA TRBJ1-1 NA TRBV7-9 TGTGCCAGCAGCTTTGATTACAGGGACACTGAAGCTTTCTTT CASSFDYRDTEAFF
NA TRBJ1-4 NA TRBV6-5 TGTGCCAGCACTCAGGGCGTTAATGAAAAACTGTTTTTT CASTQGVNEKLFF
few TRBJ1-3 NA TRBV7-2 TGTGCCAGCGCGCGACAGAGCTCTGGAAACACCATATATTTT CASARQSSGNTIYF
NA TRBJ1-1 NA TRBV9 TGTGCCAGCAGCGCAGGGGCGAACACTGAAGCTTTCTTT CASSAGANTEAFF
once TRBJ2-1 TRBD2 TRBV9 TGTGCCAGCAGCGCGAGGGGGGCGGGGGGGCTCGATGAGCAGTTCTTC CASSARGAGGLDEQFF
NA TRBJ1-4 TRBD1 TRBV28 TGTGCCAGCAGTTTGACAGGGACCTCAACTAATGAAAAACTGTTTTTT CASSLTGTSTNEKLFF
NA TRBJ2-7 TRBD1 TRBV7-9 TGTGCCAGCAGCTTCGAGGACAGGGATTTGACCTACGAGCAGTACTTC CASSFEDRDLTYEQYF
once TRBJ2-3 TRBD2 TRBV4-3 TGCGCCAGCAGCCAAACCCGGGAGGACAGCACAGATACGCAGTATTTT CASSQTREDSTDTQYF
few TRBJ2-5 TRBD2 TRBV5-1 TGCGCCAGCAGAATCACCGGGGGGATTTCACAAGAGACCCAGTACTTC CASRITGGISQETQYF
NA TRBJ1-2 NA TRBV5-6 TGTGCCAGCAGCTCAGGGGTCGGCCCGCGACTCTATGGCTACACCTTC CASSSGVGPRLYGYTF
NA TRBJ2-3 NA TRBV5-6 TGTGCCAGCAGCTTCGGCGGCAGGGCGGGCACAGATACGCAGTATTTT CASSFGGRAGTDTQYF
NA TRBJ2-3 NA TRBV7-2 TGTGCCAGCAGCAAATTACTGTACAGGGACGGAACAAGCACAGATACGCAGTATTTT CASSKLLYRDGTSTDTQYF
once TRBJ1-1 NA TRBV30 TGTGCCTGGAGGGGTAACTGGGCTACTGAAGCTTTCTTT CAWRGNWATEAFF
NA TRBJ1-2 NA TRBV7-9 TGTGCCAGCAGCTTAGCGGAGGGCCCGTATGGCTACACCTTC CASSLAEGPYGYTF
NA TRBJ2-7 TRBD1 TRBV5-1 TGCGCCAGCAGCTTACAGGGGGCTAGTTACGAGCAGTACTTC CASSLQGASYEQYF
NA TRBJ2-1 TRBD2 TRBV4-3 TGCGCCAGCAGCCAAGATTCACTAGCGGGGGCCCTGTCGTACAATGAGCAGTTCTTC CASSQDSLAGALSYNEQFF